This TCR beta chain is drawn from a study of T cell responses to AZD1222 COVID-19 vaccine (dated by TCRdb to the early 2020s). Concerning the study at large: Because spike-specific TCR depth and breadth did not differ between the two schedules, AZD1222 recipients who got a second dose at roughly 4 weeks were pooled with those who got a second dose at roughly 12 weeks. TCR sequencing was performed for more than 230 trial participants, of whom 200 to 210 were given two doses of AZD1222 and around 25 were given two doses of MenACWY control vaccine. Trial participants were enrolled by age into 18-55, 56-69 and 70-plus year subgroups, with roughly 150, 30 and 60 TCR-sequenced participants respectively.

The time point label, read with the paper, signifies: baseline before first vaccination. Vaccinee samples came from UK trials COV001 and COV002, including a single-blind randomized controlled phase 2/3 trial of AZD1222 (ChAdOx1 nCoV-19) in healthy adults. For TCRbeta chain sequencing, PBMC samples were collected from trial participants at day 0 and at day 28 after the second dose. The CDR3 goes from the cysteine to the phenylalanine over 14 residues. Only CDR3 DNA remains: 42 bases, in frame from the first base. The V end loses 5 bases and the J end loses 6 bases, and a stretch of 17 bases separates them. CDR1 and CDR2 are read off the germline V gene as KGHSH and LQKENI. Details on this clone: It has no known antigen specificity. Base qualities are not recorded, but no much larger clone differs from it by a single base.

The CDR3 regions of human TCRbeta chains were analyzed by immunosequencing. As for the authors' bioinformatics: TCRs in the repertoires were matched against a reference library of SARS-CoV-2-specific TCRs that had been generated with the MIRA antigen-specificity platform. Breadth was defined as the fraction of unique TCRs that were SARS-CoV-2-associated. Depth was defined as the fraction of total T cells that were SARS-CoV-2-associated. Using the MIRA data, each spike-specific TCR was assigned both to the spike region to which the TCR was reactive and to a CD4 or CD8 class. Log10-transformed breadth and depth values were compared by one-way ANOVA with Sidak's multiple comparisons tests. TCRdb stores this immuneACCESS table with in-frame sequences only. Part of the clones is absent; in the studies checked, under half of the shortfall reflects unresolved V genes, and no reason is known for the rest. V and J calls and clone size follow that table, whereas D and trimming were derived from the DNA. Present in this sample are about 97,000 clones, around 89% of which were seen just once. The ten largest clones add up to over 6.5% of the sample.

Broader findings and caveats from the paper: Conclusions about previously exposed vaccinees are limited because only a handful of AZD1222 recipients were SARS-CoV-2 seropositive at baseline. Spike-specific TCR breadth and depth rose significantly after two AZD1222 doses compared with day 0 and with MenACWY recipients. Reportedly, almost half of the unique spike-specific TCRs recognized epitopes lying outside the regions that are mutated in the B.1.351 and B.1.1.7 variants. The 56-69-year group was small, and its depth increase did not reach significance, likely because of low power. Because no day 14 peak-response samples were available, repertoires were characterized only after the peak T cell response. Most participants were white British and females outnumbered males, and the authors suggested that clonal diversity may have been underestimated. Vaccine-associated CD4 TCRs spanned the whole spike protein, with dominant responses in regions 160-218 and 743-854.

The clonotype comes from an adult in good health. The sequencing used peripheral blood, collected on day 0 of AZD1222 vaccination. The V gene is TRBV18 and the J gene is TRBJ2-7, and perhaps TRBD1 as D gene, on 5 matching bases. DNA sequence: TGTGCCAGCTCAAGGGGCGTCCGCTCGACCGAGCAGTACTTC. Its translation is CASSRGVRSTEQYF.